This T cell receptor beta chain was recorded in a study of T cells and Merkel cell carcinoma outcomes. Study-wide points: Reportedly, T-cell repertoire with density predicts Merkel cell carcinoma outcomes.

Comments on this clone: The antigen is unknown.

Only in-frame clones appear in the TCRdb table, and some are missing; sequencing was by immunoSEQ multiplex PCR. Of about 1,900 clones detected, about three quarters appear once; the ten largest clones hold about 26%. CDR3 length equals 17 residues. The trim removed 5 bases at V and 3 bases at J, leaving 13 bases unmatched. From germline, CDR1 is MGHRA and CDR2 YSYEKL. The V and J genes are TRBV4-1 and TRBJ2-1; 7 bases agree with TRBD2. The TCR sequence derives from a human donor with Merkel cell carcinoma. Material for sequencing was tumor tissue from Merkel cell carcinoma. CDR3 loop: CASSSLSGREIYNEQFF. The CDR3 DNA reads TGCGCCAGCAGCTCCCTTAGCGGGCGGGAGATCTACAATGAGCAGTTCTTC.